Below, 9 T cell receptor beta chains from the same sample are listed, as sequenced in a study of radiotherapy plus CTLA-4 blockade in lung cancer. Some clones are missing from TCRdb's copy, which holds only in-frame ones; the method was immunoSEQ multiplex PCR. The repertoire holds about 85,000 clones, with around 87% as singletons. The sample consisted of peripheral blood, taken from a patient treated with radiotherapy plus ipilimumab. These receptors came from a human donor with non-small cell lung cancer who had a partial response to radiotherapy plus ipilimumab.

CDR3 region: CASSSATGNYGYTF. As DNA, the CDR3 is TGTGCCAGTAGCTCCGCTACAGGGAACTATGGCTACACCTTC. The genes are TRBV19 and TRBJ1-2; a weak D match, TRBD1 (6 bases). Germline CDR1 is LNHDA and CDR2 is SQIVND (reference sequence). Trimming took 6 bases from V and 2 from J, leaving 13 bases between them. CDR3 length equals 14 residues.

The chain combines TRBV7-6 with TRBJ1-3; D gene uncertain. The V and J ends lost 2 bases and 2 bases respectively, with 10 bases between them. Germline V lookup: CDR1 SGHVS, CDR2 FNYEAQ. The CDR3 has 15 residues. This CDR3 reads CASSLSDNPGNTIYF. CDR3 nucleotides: TGTGCCAGCAGCTTATCAGACAACCCTGGAAACACCATATATTTT.

The CDR3 region has the DNA TGCGCCAGCAGCTTGAGACAGATAGATGGCTACACCTTC. Residues: CASSLRQIDGYTF. V and J are TRBV5-1 and TRBJ1-2; maybe TRBD1 (5 bases). V was pared by 1 base and J by 6 bases, with 10 bases between. The germline V gene encodes CDR1 SGHRS and CDR2 YFSETQ. The CDR3 is 13 amino acids.

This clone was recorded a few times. The chain's CDR3 is CASSSRLALSTDTQYF. The CDR3 DNA sequence: TGTGCCAGCAGCTCGCGACTAGCGCTAAGCACAGATACGCAGTATTTT. This chain connects TRBV13 to TRBJ2-3; 8 nucleotides line up with TRBD2. CDR3 length: 16 residues. Germline V gives CDR1 PRHDT, CDR2 FYEKMQ (reference sequence). The J segment lost 0 bases and the V segment lost 4 bases, leaving 6 bases of the junction unmatched. The entire variable domain, with the rest obtained from reference TRBV13 and TRBJ2-3, is as follows: AAGVIQSPRHLIKEKRETATLKCYPIPRHDTVYWYQQGPGQDPQFLISFYEKMQSDKGSIPDRFSAQQFSDYHSELNMSSLELGDSALYFCASSSRLALSTDTQYFGPGTRLTVL.

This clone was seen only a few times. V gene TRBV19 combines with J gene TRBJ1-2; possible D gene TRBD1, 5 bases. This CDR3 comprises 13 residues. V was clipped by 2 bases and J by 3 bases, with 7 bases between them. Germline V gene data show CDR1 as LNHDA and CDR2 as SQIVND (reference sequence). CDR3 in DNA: TGTGCCAGTAGTATATCACAGGACTATGGCTACACCTTC. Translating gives CASSISQDYGYTF.

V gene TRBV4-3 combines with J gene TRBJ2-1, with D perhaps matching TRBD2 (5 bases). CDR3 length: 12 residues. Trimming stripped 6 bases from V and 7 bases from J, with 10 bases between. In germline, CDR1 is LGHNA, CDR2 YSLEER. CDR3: CASRGGSNEQFF. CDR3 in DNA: TGCGCCAGCAGGGGCGGGTCGAATGAGCAGTTCTTC.

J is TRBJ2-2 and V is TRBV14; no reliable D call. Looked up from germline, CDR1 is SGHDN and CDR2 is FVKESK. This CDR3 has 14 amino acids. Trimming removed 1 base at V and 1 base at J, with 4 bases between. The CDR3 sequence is CASSQGQNTGELFF. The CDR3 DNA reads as TGTGCCAGCAGCCAAGGTCAGAACACCGGGGAGCTGTTTTTT.

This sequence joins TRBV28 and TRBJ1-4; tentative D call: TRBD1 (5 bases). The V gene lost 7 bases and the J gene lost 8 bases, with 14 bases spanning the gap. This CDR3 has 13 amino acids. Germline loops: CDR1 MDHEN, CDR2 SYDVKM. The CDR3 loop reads CASIGGGLEKLFF. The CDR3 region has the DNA TGTGCCAGCATCGGGGGGGGACTCGAAAAACTGTTTTTT.

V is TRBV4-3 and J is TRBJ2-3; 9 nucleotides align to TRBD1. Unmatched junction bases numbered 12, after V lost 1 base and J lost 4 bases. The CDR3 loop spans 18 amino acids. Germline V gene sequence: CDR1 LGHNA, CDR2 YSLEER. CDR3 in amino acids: CASSQAGTGIGIADTQYF. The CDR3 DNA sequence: TGCGCCAGCAGCCAAGCCGGGACAGGGATCGGGATTGCAGATACGCAGTATTTT.